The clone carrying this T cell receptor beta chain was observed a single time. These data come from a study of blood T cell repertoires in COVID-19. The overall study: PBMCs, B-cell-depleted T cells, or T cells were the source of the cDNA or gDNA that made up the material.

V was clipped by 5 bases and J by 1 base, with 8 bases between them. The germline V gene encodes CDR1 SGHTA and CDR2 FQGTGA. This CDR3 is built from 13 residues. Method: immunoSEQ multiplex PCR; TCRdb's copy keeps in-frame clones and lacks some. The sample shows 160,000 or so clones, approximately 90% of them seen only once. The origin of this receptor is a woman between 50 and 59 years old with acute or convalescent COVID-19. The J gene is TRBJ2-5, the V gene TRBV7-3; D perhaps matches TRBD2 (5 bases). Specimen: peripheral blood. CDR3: CASSPGIQETQYF. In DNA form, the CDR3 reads TGTGCCAGCAGCCCCGGGATCCAAGAGACCCAGTACTTC. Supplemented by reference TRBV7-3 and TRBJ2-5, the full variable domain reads GAGVSQTPSNKVTEKGKYVELRCDPISGHTALYWYRQSLGQGPEFLIYFQGTGAADDSGLPNDRFFAVRPEGSVSTLKIQRTERGDSAVYLCASSPGIQETQYFGPGTRLLVL.